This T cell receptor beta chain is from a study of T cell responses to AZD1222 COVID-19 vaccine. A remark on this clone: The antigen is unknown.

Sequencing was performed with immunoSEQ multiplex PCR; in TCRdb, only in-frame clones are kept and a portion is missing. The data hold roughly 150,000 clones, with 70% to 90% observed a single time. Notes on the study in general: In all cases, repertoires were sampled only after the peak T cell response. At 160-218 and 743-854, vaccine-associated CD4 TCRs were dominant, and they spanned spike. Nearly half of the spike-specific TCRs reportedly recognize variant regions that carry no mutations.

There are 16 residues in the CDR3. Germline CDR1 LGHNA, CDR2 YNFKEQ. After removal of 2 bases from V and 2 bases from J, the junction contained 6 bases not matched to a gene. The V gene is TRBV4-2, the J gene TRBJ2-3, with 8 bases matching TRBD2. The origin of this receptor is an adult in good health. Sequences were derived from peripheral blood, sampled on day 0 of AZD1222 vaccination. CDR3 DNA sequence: TGTGCCAGCAGCCAATTCCTCGGGGGGGCCACAGATACGCAGTATTTT. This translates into CASSQFLGGATDTQYF.